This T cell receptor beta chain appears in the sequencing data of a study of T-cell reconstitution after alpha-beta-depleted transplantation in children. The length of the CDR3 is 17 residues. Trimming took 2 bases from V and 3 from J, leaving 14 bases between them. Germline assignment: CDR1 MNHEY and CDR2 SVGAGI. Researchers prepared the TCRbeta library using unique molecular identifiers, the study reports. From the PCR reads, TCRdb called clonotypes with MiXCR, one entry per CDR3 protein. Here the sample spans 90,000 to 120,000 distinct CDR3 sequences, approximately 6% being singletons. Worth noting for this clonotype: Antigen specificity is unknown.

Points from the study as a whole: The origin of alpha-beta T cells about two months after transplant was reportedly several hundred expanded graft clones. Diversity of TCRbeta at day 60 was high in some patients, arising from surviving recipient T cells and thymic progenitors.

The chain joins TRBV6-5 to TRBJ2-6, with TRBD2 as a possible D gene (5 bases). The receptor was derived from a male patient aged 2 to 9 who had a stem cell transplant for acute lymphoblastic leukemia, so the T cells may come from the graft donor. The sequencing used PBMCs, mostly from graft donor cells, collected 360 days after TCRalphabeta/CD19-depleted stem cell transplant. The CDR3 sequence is CASSYPGLRDGANVLTF. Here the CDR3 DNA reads TGTGCCAGCAGTTACCCGGGTCTGAGGGATGGGGCCAACGTCCTGACTTTC.